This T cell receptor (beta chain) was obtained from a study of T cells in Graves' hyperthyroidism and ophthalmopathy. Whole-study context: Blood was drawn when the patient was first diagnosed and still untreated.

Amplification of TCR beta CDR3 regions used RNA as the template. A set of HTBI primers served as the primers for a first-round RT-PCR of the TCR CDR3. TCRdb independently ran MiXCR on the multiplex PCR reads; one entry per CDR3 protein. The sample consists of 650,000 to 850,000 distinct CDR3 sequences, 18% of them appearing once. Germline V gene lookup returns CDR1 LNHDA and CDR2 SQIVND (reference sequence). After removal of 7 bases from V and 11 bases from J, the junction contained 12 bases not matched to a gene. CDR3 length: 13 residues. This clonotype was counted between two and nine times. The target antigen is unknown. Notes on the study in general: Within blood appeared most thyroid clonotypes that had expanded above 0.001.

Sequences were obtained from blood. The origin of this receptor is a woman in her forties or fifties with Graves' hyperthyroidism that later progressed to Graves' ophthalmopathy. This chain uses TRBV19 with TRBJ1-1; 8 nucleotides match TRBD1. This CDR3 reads CASIPWQGAIAFF. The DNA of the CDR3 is TGTGCCAGTATCCCATGGCAGGGGGCCATTGCTTTCTTT.